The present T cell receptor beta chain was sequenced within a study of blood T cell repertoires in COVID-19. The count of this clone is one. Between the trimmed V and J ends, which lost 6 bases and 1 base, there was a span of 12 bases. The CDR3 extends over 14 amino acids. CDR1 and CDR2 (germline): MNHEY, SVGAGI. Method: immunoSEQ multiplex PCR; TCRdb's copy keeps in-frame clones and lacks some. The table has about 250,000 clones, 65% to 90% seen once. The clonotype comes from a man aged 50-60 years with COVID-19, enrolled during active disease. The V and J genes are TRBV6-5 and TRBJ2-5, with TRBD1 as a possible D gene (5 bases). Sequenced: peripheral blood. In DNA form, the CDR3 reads TGTGCCAGCAGCCCCAGGGTTCGCCAAGAGACCCAGTACTTC. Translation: CASSPRVRQETQYF.